These 9 T cell receptor beta chains were sequenced from one sample in a study of graft-versus-host responses after intestinal transplantation. Both intraepithelial and lamina propria lymphocytes were released by processing graft tissue. The protocol was immunoSEQ multiplex PCR, while the TCRdb copy is restricted to in-frame clones and leaves out a portion. Among just under 8,000 clones listed, approximately 77% were seen once. Sequenced here: ileum tissue, sampled about 230 days after intestinal transplant. These receptor sequences come from a human patient who received an intestinal transplant, so some T cells may come from the graft donor.

The chain is built from TRBV5-1 and TRBJ2-3; 8 bases agree with TRBD2. Germline CDR1 is SGHRS and CDR2 is YFSETQ. The CDR3 spans 16 residues. Unmatched junction bases numbered 7, after V lost 3 bases and J lost 1 base. The DNA of the CDR3 is TGCGCCAGCAGCTCCGAGGCGGGAGGACGCACAGATACGCAGTATTTT. Translated, it gives CASSSEAGGRTDTQYF.

The rearrangement uses TRBV6-5 and TRBJ1-1, with D unresolved. This CDR3 is built from 15 residues. The germline V gene encodes CDR1 MNHEY and CDR2 SVGAGI. The V and J ends lost 5 bases and 1 base respectively, with 14 bases between them. The CDR3 protein is CASSKNRRENTEAFF. CDR3 DNA sequence: TGTGCCAGCAGTAAGAACCGGCGGGAGAACACTGAAGCTTTCTTT.

The chain couples TRBV10-3 to TRBJ2-1; 8 bases agree with TRBD2. The junction had 7 bases not matched to a gene; V was cut back by 6 bases and J by 3 bases. The CDR3 has 15 residues. Germline loops: CDR1 ENHRY, CDR2 SYGVKD. The CDR3 loop is CAISRRGAIYNEQFF. Here the CDR3 DNA reads TGTGCCATCAGCCGGCGGGGGGCGATCTACAATGAGCAGTTCTTC.

This clone was seen a few times. The chain couples TRBV5-1 to TRBJ2-1; D is undetermined. This CDR3 has 14 amino acids. CDR1 and CDR2 (germline): SGHRS, YFSETQ. Trimming removed 0 bases at V and 2 bases at J, with 6 bases between. CDR3 sequence (DNA): TGCGCCAGCAGCTTGGAGCGCACCTACAATGAGCAGTTCTTC. Protein: CASSLERTYNEQFF.

The rearrangement joins TRBV7-2 to TRBJ2-5; no firm D call. The V gene's germline CDR1 is SGHTA and CDR2 FQGNSA. This CDR3 contains 12 residues. With 5 bases removed from V and 5 bases from J, the gap between germline ends came to 9 bases. This CDR3 is CASSPDGETQYF. CDR3 in DNA: TGTGCCAGCAGCCCCGACGGGGAGACCCAGTACTTC.

The chain combines TRBV6-4 with TRBJ2-2, with D maybe TRBD1 (6 bases). Trimming cost V 4 bases and J 0 bases, with 6 bases left between them. The CDR3 extends over 14 amino acids. Germline CDR1 and CDR2: MRHNA and SNTAGT. The CDR3: CASSGDTNTGELFF. The CDR3, as DNA: TGTGCCAGCAGTGGGGACACGAACACCGGGGAGCTGTTTTTT.

This sequence joins TRBV29-1 and TRBJ2-7, with D possibly TRBD1 on 6 matching bases. V was pared by 4 bases and J by 0 bases, with 13 bases between. The CDR3 spans 14 residues. Germline V gene lookup returns CDR1 SQVTM and CDR2 ANQGSEA. CDR3 region: CSVALLTGSYEQYF. The CDR3, as DNA: TGCAGCGTTGCCCTGTTGACAGGCTCCTACGAGCAGTACTTC.

The chain joins TRBV7-2 to TRBJ2-5; 9 positions agree with TRBD1. This CDR3 is 16 amino acids long. Trimming at V came to 5 bases and at J to 3 bases, leaving 10 bases not matched to a gene. Germline-derived CDR1 and CDR2 are SGHTA and FQGNSA. The CDR3 nucleotides read TGTGCCAGCAGCAAATGGGGGACAGGGTATGAAGAGACCCAGTACTTC. Amino acids: CASSKWGTGYEETQYF. Full variable domain (remainder filled in from reference TRBV7-2 and TRBJ2-5): GAGVSQSPSNKVTEKGKDVELRCDPISGHTALYWYRQSLGQGLEFLIYFQGNSAPDKSGLPSDRFSAERTGGSVSTLTIQRTQQEDSAVYLCASSKWGTGYEETQYFGPGTRLLVL.

CDR3 in DNA: TGTGCCAGCAGCTTTGGTAGCGGAGATACGCAGTATTTT. Its protein product is CASSFGSGDTQYF. The rearrangement uses TRBV5-6 and TRBJ2-3; possible D gene TRBD2, 6 bases. The CDR3 runs 13 residues. Looked up from germline, CDR1 is SGHDT and CDR2 is YYEEEE. V was pared by 2 bases and J by 5 bases, with 9 bases between.